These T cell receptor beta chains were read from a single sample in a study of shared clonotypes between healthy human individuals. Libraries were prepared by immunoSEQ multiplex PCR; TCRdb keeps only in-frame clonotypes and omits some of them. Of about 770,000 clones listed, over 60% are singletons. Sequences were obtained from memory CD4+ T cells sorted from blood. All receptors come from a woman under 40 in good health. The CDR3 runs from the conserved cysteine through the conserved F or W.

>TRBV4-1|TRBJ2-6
CASSQDLQSSGANVLTF
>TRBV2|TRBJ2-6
CASSARFGQSSGANVLTF
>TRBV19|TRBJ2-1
CASSIRAGGSYNEQFF
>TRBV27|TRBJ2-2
CASSFSFGGQGPSGELFF
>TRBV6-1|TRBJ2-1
CASSEMTGTGNNEQFF
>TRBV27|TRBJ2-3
CASSLSMIRTDTQYF
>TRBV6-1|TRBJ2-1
CASSELNPPEQFF
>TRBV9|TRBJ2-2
CASSARGTGNTGELFF
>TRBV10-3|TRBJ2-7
CAISESLTPYEQYF
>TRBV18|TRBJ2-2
CASSPPPQGAGELFF
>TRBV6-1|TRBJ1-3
CASSDGRSDSGNTIYF
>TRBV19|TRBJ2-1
CASSIGAGGPGDEQFF
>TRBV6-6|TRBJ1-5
CASSFLGVGQPQHF
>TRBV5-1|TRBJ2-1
CASSLLAETYNEQFF
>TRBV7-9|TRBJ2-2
CASSPGNTGELFF
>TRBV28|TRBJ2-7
CASTSGGFSHEQYF
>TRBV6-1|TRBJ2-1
CASSAGPIQLDEQFF
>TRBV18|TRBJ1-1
CASSPGGDTEAFF
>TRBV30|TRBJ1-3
CAWGTGGSGNTIYF
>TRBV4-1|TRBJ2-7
CASSQVSVEQQYF
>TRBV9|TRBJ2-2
CASSVDPRAGPTGELFF
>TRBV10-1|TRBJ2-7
CASSETSGLSYEQYF
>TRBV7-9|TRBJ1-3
CASSFSGTSGNTIYF
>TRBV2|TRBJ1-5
CASSEGGHSNQPQHF
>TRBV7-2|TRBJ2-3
CASSAFGGRFGDTQYF
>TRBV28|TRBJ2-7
CASRGGVIYEQYF
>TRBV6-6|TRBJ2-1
CASSYPDLNNEQFF
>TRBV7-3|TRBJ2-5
CASSRDSQETQYF
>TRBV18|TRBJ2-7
CASGQDSYEQYF
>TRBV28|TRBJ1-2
CASSLSGDYGYTF
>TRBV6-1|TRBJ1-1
CASSGRGEKAFF
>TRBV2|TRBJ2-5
CASSRGGAAQETQYF
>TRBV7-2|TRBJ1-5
CASSLTPSLNQPQHF
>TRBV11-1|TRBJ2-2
CASSHGLAGGELFF
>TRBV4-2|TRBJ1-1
CASSPGQGAFTEAFF
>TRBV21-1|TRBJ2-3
CASRQGRGFTDTQYF
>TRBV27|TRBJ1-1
CASSSQAMNTEAFF
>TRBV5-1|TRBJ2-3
CASSNHDRGGDTQYF
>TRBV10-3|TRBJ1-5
CAISLDSNQPQHF
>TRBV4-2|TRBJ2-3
CASSQVGGKGTDTQYF
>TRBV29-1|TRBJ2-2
CSAEGGLGTGELFF
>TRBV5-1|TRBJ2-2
CASSSTGLYGGELFF
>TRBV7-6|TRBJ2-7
CASSRGQVYEQYF
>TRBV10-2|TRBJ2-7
CASRPQGAGGAYEQYF
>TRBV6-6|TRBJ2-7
CASSYSTWDEQYF
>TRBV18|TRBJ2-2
CASSPRGLADGELFF
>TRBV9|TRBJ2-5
CASSVGHPGETQYF
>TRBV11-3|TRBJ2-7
CASSLDLRTGRRYEQYF
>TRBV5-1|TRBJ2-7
CASSAAVRDEQYF
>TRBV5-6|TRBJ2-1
CASSGALRHARNEQFF